In its sample, the clone carrying this T cell receptor (beta chain) was seen many times. The target antigen is unknown. The entry originates in a study of response to subunit inactivated influenza vaccine. Study observations and caveats: Authors suggested each seasonal influenza vaccination recruits few new T cells.

After removal of 3 bases from V and 5 bases from J, the junction contained 5 bases not matched to a gene. The CDR3 is 14 residues long. From the RT-PCR reads, TCRdb called clonotypes with MiXCR, one entry per CDR3 protein. The sample lists 500,000 or so distinct CDR3 sequences, 11% occurring once. The chain couples TRBV12-3 or TRBV12-4 to TRBJ1-2, with TRBD1 matching over 8 bases. The sequencing used PBMCs from blood, collected roughly 45 days after vaccination. This TCR derives from a man aged 50 to 60 who received an inactivated influenza vaccine. The DNA for the CDR3 is TGTGCCAGCAGTTTTACCCGGACAGGGTATGGCTACACCTTC. Protein: CASSFTRTGYGYTF.